The entry below gives a single T cell receptor beta chain sequence along with its context. Tumor tissue was taken before any definitive surgery or chemotherapy was given. This entry belongs to a study of high-grade serous ovarian cancer treatment subgroups. Method: immunoSEQ multiplex PCR; TCRdb's copy keeps in-frame clones and lacks some. The profile shows about 4,400 clones, roughly three quarters of them singletons. This CDR3 spans 16 amino acids. The V gene's germline CDR1 is SGHRS and CDR2 YFSETQ. Unmatched junction bases numbered 4, after V lost 4 bases and J lost 2 bases. This sequence was found in a human donor with high-grade serous ovarian cancer. The sample taken for sequencing was tumor tissue. V usage is TRBV5-1 and J usage is TRBJ2-7; 15 bases match TRBD2. CDR3 amino acids: CASSPGLAGGTYEQYV. CDR3 coding DNA: TGCGCCAGCAGCCCGGGACTAGCGGGGGGCACCTACGAGCAGTACGTC.